This T cell receptor (beta chain) appears in the sequencing data of a study of blood T cell repertoires in COVID-19. Study context: The United States, Italy and Spain supplied acute and convalescent COVID-19 samples. PBMCs, B-cell-depleted T cells, or T cells provided the cDNA or gDNA that made up the material.

Germline CDR1 and CDR2: SGDLS and YYNGEE. V shed 4 bases, J shed 7 bases, and the junction held 11 bases outside the gene matches. The CDR3 is 14 amino acids. Per the authors' pipeline: Nucleated cell counts were estimated from reference gene primer amplification. Assay used: immunoSEQ multiplex PCR; TCRdb lists only in-frame clones, some missing. V and J calls plus clone size are reproduced from that table; the DNA served to infer D and trimming. The data show some 350,000 clones, with around 87% seen just once and about 6.9% held by the top ten. V gene TRBV9 combines with J gene TRBJ2-7; 7 bases are shared with TRBD1. The TCR originated in a woman aged 45-65 years with COVID-19, enrolled during active disease. Sequenced sample: peripheral blood. CDR3 sequence: CASSTWTGQSEQYF. The DNA of the CDR3 is TGTGCCAGCAGCACATGGACAGGCCAGAGTGAGCAGTACTTC. The full variable domain, completed using reference TRBV9 and TRBJ2-7, is DSGVTQTPKHLITATGQRVTLRCSPRSGDLSVYWYQQSLDQGLQFLIQYYNGEERAKGNILERFSAQQFPDLHSELNLSSLELGDSALYFCASSTWTGQSEQYFGPGTRLTVT.